One and the same sample provided the 20 T cell receptor beta chains below, sequenced in a study of T cell repertoires in cytomegalovirus infection. These receptors are not linked to any known antigen. TCRdb re-derived calls from the reads in MiXCR, one entry per CDR3 protein. This sample yields 750,000 to 950,000 distinct CDR3 sequences, of which roughly 29% are seen a single time; around 13% belongs to the top ten. The source was cultured CD8+ T cells from PBMCs, collected from culture after CMV antigen stimulation. All receptors derive from a human donor in good health (CMV status not recorded). Some clones in this sample may be carry-over from other donors' samples.

This clonotype was recorded a few times. This chain uses TRBV10-3 with TRBJ1-2; D is unclear. CDR3 size: 13 residues. Trimming took off 4 bases at V and 2 bases at J, with 8 bases between the two ends. The germline V gene encodes CDR1 ENHRY and CDR2 SYGVKD. CDR3 nucleotide sequence: TGTGCCATCAGTGGACGGACCAACTATGGCTACACCTTC. Encoded protein: CAISGRTNYGYTF.

This clonotype was seen repeatedly, ten times or more. V and J are TRBV7-6 and TRBJ2-2; 9 nucleotides line up with TRBD1. V lost 1 base and J lost 3; bases outside the gene matches: 21. The CDR3 totals 22 residues. Germline V CDR1 and CDR2: SGHVS, FNYEAQ. In DNA form, the CDR3 reads TGTGCCAGCAGCTTAGGCGGGGTGGAGAGGACAGGGGACAGAATATACACCGGGGAGCTGTTTTTT. Residues: CASSLGGVERTGDRIYTGELFF.

The chain recombines TRBV27 with TRBJ2-3; TRBD2 agrees at 8 bases. The V segment lost 6 bases and the J segment 7 bases; nucleotides outside the gene matches: 9. The germline CDR1 and CDR2 sequences are MNHEY and SMNVEV (reference sequence). The CDR3 has 14 amino acids. As DNA, the CDR3 is TGTGCCAGCAGAACCGGGGGGGGCTCTAATACGCAGTATTTT. Translated, it gives CASRTGGGSNTQYF.

The CDR3 region is CSVDPALGGNTEAFF. In DNA, the CDR3 is TGCAGCGTTGATCCAGCCTTAGGGGGGAACACTGAAGCTTTCTTT. This rearrangement joins TRBV29-1 to TRBJ1-1; D perhaps matches TRBD1 (6 bases). In germline, CDR1 is SQVTM, CDR2 ANQGSEA. The CDR3 has 15 residues. Trimming removed 3 bases at V and 1 base at J, with 15 bases between.

This clonotype was seen repeatedly, ten times or more. J is TRBJ2-2 and V is TRBV7-2, with D uncertain. The V end lost 0 bases, the J end lost 7 bases, and 9 bases lay between the germline ends. The CDR3 has 14 amino acids. Germline V gives CDR1 SGHTA, CDR2 FQGNSA. The CDR3 loop reads CASSLAPLGGELFF. The CDR3 DNA is TGTGCCAGCAGCTTAGCTCCCTTGGGCGGGGAGCTGTTTTTT. The complete variable domain, with remaining parts taken from reference TRBV7-2 and TRBJ2-2, reads GAGVSQSPSNKVTEKGKDVELRCDPISGHTALYWYRQSLGQGLEFLIYFQGNSAPDKSGLPSDRFSAERTGGSVSTLTIQRTQQEDSAVYLCASSLAPLGGELFFGEGSRLTVL.

For this clonotype: Possible read error: a much larger clone is one base away. V usage is TRBV7-3 and J usage is TRBJ1-6; 7 bases are a match to TRBD1. Trimming removed 5 bases from V and 4 bases from J; junction bases left unmatched: 14. This CDR3 is built from 18 residues. Germline loops: CDR1 SGHTA, CDR2 FQGTGA. The CDR3, as DNA: TGTGCCAGCAGCCCCTATTGCGGGACAGAGTTTTATAATTCACCCCTCCACTTT. As protein: CASSPYCGTEFYNSPLHF.

This clonotype turned up a few times. V is TRBV19 and J is TRBJ2-7, with D perhaps TRBD2 (6 bases). Germline assignment: CDR1 LNHDA and CDR2 SQIVND (reference sequence). The CDR3 is made up of 13 amino acids. V was clipped by 5 bases and J by 6 bases, with 14 bases between them. The CDR3 loop is CASSLILGGEQYV. The CDR3 bases are TGTGCCAGTAGTCTTATACTGGGGGGCGAGCAGTACGTC.

This clonotype showed up many times. The rearrangement joins TRBV7-9 to TRBJ2-7; a possible D gene is TRBD1 (6 bases). CDR3 size: 15 residues. The V end lost 2 bases, the J end lost 5 bases, and 16 bases lay between the germline ends. Germline V gene lookup returns CDR1 SEHNR and CDR2 FQNEAQ (reference sequence). In DNA, the CDR3 is TGTGCCAGCAGCTTACAATCAAGCAGGGGCCACGAGCAGTACTTC. It encodes CASSLQSSRGHEQYF.

With respect to this clonotype: Being one base from a much bigger clone, this may be a read error. This rearrangement joins TRBV6-1 to TRBJ2-1; 10 positions match TRBD2. The germline V gene has CDR1 MNHNS and CDR2 SASEGT. This CDR3 has 20 amino acids. CDR3 region: CASTILSGGSPMPTYNDQFF. In nucleotides, the CDR3 is TGTGCCAGCACTATCCTTAGCGGGGGGTCTCCCATGCCAACTTACAATGATCAGTTCTTC.

This clonotype was counted many times. The J gene is TRBJ1-4, the V gene TRBV7-2, with D perhaps matching TRBD1 (6 bases). The CDR3 loop spans 16 amino acids. Germline V lookup: CDR1 SGHTA, CDR2 FQGNSA. Trimming stripped 0 bases from V and 1 base from J, with 9 bases between. In nucleotides, the CDR3 is TGTGCCAGCAGCTTAGCGGGGGGGCGAACTAATGAAAAACTGTTTTTT. Translating it yields CASSLAGGRTNEKLFF.

This clonotype was counted ten times or more. The CDR3 sequence: CASSYVAGEFADTQYF. In DNA, the CDR3 is TGTGCCAGCAGTTACGTAGCGGGGGAATTCGCAGATACGCAGTATTTT. The chain employs TRBV6-5 and TRBJ2-3; TRBD2 matches 9 bases. This CDR3 contains 16 residues. With V trimmed by 2 bases and J by 4 bases, 7 bases remained unmatched. Germline V gives CDR1 MNHEY, CDR2 SVGAGI.

This clonotype was observed a handful of times. CDR3 coding DNA: TGTGCCAGCAGTCTCTTACGTGGCGGTATAGGGGCCAAAAACATTCAGTACTTC. Its translation: CASSLLRGGIGAKNIQYF. The chain couples TRBV28 to TRBJ2-4; no definite D call. There are 18 residues in the CDR3. The germline V and J ends were trimmed by 5 bases and 1 base, with 21 bases remaining between them. Germline V gene lookup returns CDR1 MDHEN and CDR2 SYDVKM.

This clonotype was counted a few times. This chain joins TRBV12-5 and TRBJ2-3, with 8 bases identical to TRBD1. This CDR3 spans 16 amino acids. Germline CDR1 reads LGHNT; CDR2 reads FRNRAP. The V gene end was trimmed by 7 bases and the J gene end by 4 bases; junction bases not matched to a gene: 13. CDR3 DNA: TGTGCTAGTGACCTTCGGACAGGGACGGAGTCAGATACGCAGTATTTT. Its translation is CASDLRTGTESDTQYF.

There are a few counts of this clonotype. The chain has TRBV7-9 and TRBJ1-2, with a possible D match to TRBD1 (5 bases). V lost 0 bases and J 0 bases, leaving 20 bases between the germline ends. CDR1 and CDR2 (germline): SEHNR, FQNEAQ (reference sequence). The CDR3 loop spans 19 amino acids. CDR3 coding DNA: TGTGCCAGCAGCTTAGCGAATCGTATCAGGGAAACACCTAACTATGGCTACACCTTC. It yields the protein CASSLANRIRETPNYGYTF.

This clonotype was picked up a small number of times. The CDR3 is CSGVGRNTEAFF. In DNA form, the CDR3 reads TGCAGCGGAGTAGGGCGCAACACTGAAGCTTTCTTT. The chain has TRBV29-1 and TRBJ1-1; D is uncertain. The V gene's germline CDR1 is SQVTM and CDR2 ANQGSEA. CDR3 length: 12 amino acids. Between the trimmed V and J ends, which lost 7 bases and 2 bases, there was a span of 11 bases.

This clonotype was seen more than once but under ten times. The gene calls are TRBV4-1 and TRBJ1-2; maybe TRBD1 (5 bases). The CDR3 has 15 residues. V was cut by 0 bases and J by 3 bases, with 11 bases left in between. The germline V gene encodes CDR1 MGHRA and CDR2 YSYEKL. The CDR3 loop is CASSQDSRDHYGYTF. Here the CDR3 DNA reads TGCGCCAGCAGCCAAGATTCCAGGGACCACTATGGCTACACCTTC.

This rearrangement joins TRBV27 to TRBJ1-2; 7 nucleotides agree with TRBD1. Germline CDR1 MNHEY, CDR2 SMNVEV (reference sequence). There are 16 residues in the CDR3. V lost 4 bases, J lost 1 base, and 9 bases stayed unmatched. The CDR3 DNA is TGTGCCAGCAGTTCCCAGACAGGGCCCCTTAACTATGGCTACACCTTC. Residues: CASSSQTGPLNYGYTF.

The chain combines TRBV12-3 or TRBV12-4 with TRBJ2-5; tentative D call: TRBD2 (7 bases). Between the trimmed V and J ends, which lost 8 bases and 1 base, there was a span of 20 bases. The CDR3 has 16 residues. The CDR3 nucleotides are TGTGCCAGCCGAAAACAGGGAGGGGGGATCCAAGAGACCCAGTACTTC. Its protein is CASRKQGGGIQETQYF.

This clonotype was counted many times. This chain links TRBV7-2 with TRBJ1-1; a possible D gene is TRBD1 (5 bases). This CDR3 contains 16 residues. The germline gives CDR1 SGHTA, CDR2 FQGNSA. The ends were cut back, 1 base at V and 4 bases at J, with 16 bases in the middle. The CDR3 DNA follows: TGTGCCAGCAGCTTAGTTTTGGTCCGGGGGGGCACTGAAGCTTTCTTT. As protein: CASSLVLVRGGTEAFF.

This clonotype was picked up a small number of times. Sequence at one end of the junction differs from germline and may be a read error. The rearrangement links TRBV7-6 to TRBJ2-1; TRBD2 matches at 12 bases. The CDR3 is made up of 16 amino acids. The V gene's germline CDR1 is SGHVS and CDR2 FNYEAQ. CDR3 DNA sequence: TGTGCTAGCAGCTTAGAGCTAGCGGGGGGGCGCCATGAGCAGTTCTTC. Its protein is CASSLELAGGRHEQFF.